This entry is about one T cell receptor beta chain. Antigen unknown. Other DNA sequences in this sample translate to the same CDR3. The repertoire was sequenced with immunoSEQ multiplex PCR; TCRdb's copy has only in-frame clones and lacks some. The repertoire consists of some 100,000 clones, with less than 90% occurring once and the leading ten covering around 0.98%. This sample was included in a study of graft-versus-host responses after intestinal transplantation. CDR3 length: 15 residues. Germline CDR1 and CDR2: KGHSH and LQKENI. Trimming took 4 bases from V and 2 from J; bases not matched to a gene: 4.

The input for sequencing was unstimulated CD4+ T cells sorted from spleen or lymph node cells, taken before transplant. The rearrangement uses TRBV18 and TRBJ1-2; TRBD1 matches 10 bases. The clonotype was recovered from a human donor who was the organ donor for an intestinal transplant. DNA of the CDR3: TGTGCCAGCTCACTGGGACAGGGGACGAACTATGGCTACACCTTC. It is translated as CASSLGQGTNYGYTF.